These 30 T cell receptor beta chains originate from one sample sequenced in a study of blood T cell repertoires in COVID-19. Clones were sequenced by immunoSEQ multiplex PCR, and TCRdb holds only the in-frame ones, with some missing. The repertoire holds roughly 100,000 clones, with roughly 84% as singletons. Sequencing was done on a sample of peripheral blood. The receptors originated from a human donor in a cohort sampled during active COVID-19.

The rearrangement links TRBV11-3 to TRBJ1-6; tentatively, D is TRBD1 (5 bases). Trimming cost V 8 bases and J 10 bases, with 15 bases left between them. Germline V lookup: CDR1 SGHNT, CDR2 YENEEA. The CDR3 covers 13 residues. The CDR3 DNA is TGTGCCAGCGGGGAGGGGCCAGGGTCACCCCTCCACTTT. Amino acids: CASGEGPGSPLHF.

The chain has TRBV19 and TRBJ1-5, with D possibly matching TRBD1 (6 bases). The V end was cut by 4 bases, the J end by 3 bases, with 22 bases between. The CDR3 has 18 residues. CDR1 is LNHDA and CDR2 is SQIVND in the germline V gene (reference sequence). This chain's CDR3 is CASSKRGTGSGTNQPQHF. In DNA, the CDR3 is TGTGCCAGTAGTAAGAGGGGGACGGGTTCAGGGACCAATCAGCCCCAGCATTTT.

This sequence joins TRBV6-2 or TRBV6-3 and TRBJ1-1, with D perhaps TRBD1 (6 bases). Germline loops: CDR1 MNHEY, CDR2 SVGEGT. This CDR3 is 13 amino acids long. V was pared by 5 bases and J by 7 bases, with 14 bases between. CDR3 residues: CASSGRGAIEAFF. DNA for the CDR3: TGTGCCAGCAGTGGACGGGGGGCAATTGAAGCTTTCTTT.

This clone was observed a few times. This sequence joins TRBV7-9 and TRBJ1-2; 11 bases are shared with TRBD1. Germline V CDR1 and CDR2: SEHNR, FQNEAQ (reference sequence). With V trimmed by 5 bases and J by 4 bases, 6 bases remained unmatched. The CDR3 consists of 15 residues. Here the CDR3 reads CASSQRTGGGYGYTF. CDR3 sequence (DNA): TGTGCCAGCAGCCAACGGACAGGGGGCGGCTATGGCTACACCTTC.

The sample holds one count of this clone. V is TRBV6-5 and J is TRBJ1-2, with D uncertain. Germline V gene lookup returns CDR1 MNHEY and CDR2 SVGAGI. The CDR3 sequence is 13 residues long. Trimming took off 2 bases at V and 4 bases at J, with 8 bases between the two ends. CDR3 bases: TGTGCCAGCAGTTACCGGGGAACCTATGGCTACACCTTC. It yields the protein CASSYRGTYGYTF.

V and J are TRBV5-1 and TRBJ2-3; TRBD2 matches 7 bases. V was pared by 2 bases and J by 6 bases, with 9 bases of the junction left unmatched. The length of the CDR3 is 15 residues. Per germline, CDR1 SGHRS and CDR2 YFSETQ. CDR3 in DNA: TGCGCCAGCAGCTTCCGGACTAGTAATTCCGATACGCAGTATTTT. It encodes CASSFRTSNSDTQYF.

The rearrangement joins TRBV27 to TRBJ1-1; 7 bases align to TRBD1. CDR1 and CDR2 from the germline V gene are MNHEY and SMNVEV (reference sequence). The ends lost 6 bases at V and 8 bases at J; junction bases unmatched: 9. The length of the CDR3 is 13 residues. The CDR3 loop reads CASSLLEGAEAFF. DNA for the CDR3: TGTGCCAGCAGCCTCTTGGAGGGGGCCGAAGCTTTCTTT.

On this clone itself: Other DNA variants within this sample encode the same CDR3. DNA for the CDR3: TGTGCCAGCAGCTTAGTCAGAGATACGCAGTATTTT. Its protein is CASSLVRDTQYF. The chain uses TRBV11-2 and TRBJ2-3; D unclear. V gave up 1 base and J gave up 5 bases, with 4 bases separating them. The CDR3 loop spans 12 amino acids. The V gene's germline CDR1 is SGHAT and CDR2 FQNNGV.

CDR3 loop: CASSPGTGFSGNTIYF. The CDR3 coding sequence is TGTGCCAGCAGCCCCGGGACAGGCTTCTCTGGAAACACCATATATTTT. The genes are TRBV7-6 and TRBJ1-3; 8 nucleotides match TRBD1. Germline CDR1 SGHVS, CDR2 FNYEAQ. The CDR3 consists of 16 residues. J was trimmed by 0 bases and V by 5 bases; bases with no gene match: 6.

This clone was seen a handful of times. The V and J genes are TRBV3-1 (or the pseudogene TRBV3-2) and TRBJ1-2, with 7 bases aligning to TRBD1. The CDR3 contains 15 residues. V lost 1 base, J lost 4 bases, and 6 bases stayed unmatched. CDR1 is LGHDT and CDR2 is YNNKEL in the germline V gene (reference sequence). The CDR3, as DNA: TGTGCCAGCAGCCAAGGGACAGGCCCCGGCTATGGCTACACCTTC. It codes for CASSQGTGPGYGYTF.

The chain has TRBV2 and TRBJ2-2; 8 bases are shared with TRBD2. The ends lost 5 bases at V and 5 bases at J; junction bases unmatched: 10. Germline V lookup: CDR1 SNHLY, CDR2 FYNNEI. The CDR3 is made up of 16 amino acids. The DNA of the CDR3 is TGTGCCAGCAGTAGGCCGGGACTAGGCTTTACCGGGGAGCTGTTTTTT. As protein: CASSRPGLGFTGELFF.

V usage is TRBV6-5 and J usage is TRBJ1-1, with D perhaps matching TRBD1 (6 bases). The V and J ends lost 5 bases and 10 bases respectively, with 20 bases between them. From germline, CDR1 is MNHEY and CDR2 SVGAGI. The CDR3 covers 14 residues. The chain's CDR3 is CASSHDGTIRGAFF. The DNA of the CDR3 is TGTGCCAGCAGTCACGATGGGACAATACGGGGAGCTTTCTTT.

The rearrangement uses TRBV7-9 and TRBJ2-3; D is uncertain. The CDR3 loop spans 14 amino acids. Germline V gives CDR1 SEHNR, CDR2 FQNEAQ (reference sequence). The germline V and J ends were trimmed by 7 bases and 1 base, with 12 bases remaining between them. The CDR3 DNA reads TGTGCCAGCACCGGTCCGAGAGGCACAGATACGCAGTATTTT. Its protein is CASTGPRGTDTQYF. The full variable domain, with the rest looked up from reference TRBV7-9 and TRBJ2-3, is DTGVSQNPRHKITKRGQNVTFRCDPISEHNRLYWYRQTLGQGPEFLTYFQNEAQLEKSRLLSDRFSAERPKGSFSTLEIQRTEQGDSAMYLCASTGPRGTDTQYFGPGTRLTVL.

V gene TRBV4-2 combines with J gene TRBJ2-3; TRBD2 aligns across 8 bases. Per the germline V gene, CDR1 is LGHNA and CDR2 is YNFKEQ. This CDR3 has 17 residues. V was pared by 2 bases and J by 0 bases, with 7 bases of the junction left unmatched. In nucleotides, the CDR3 is TGTGCCAGCAGCCAACCATGGGGCGGGGGGAGCACAGATACGCAGTATTTT. Translated, it gives CASSQPWGGGSTDTQYF.

V usage is TRBV3-1 (or the pseudogene TRBV3-2) and J usage is TRBJ2-2, with TRBD1 matching over 7 bases. This CDR3 comprises 16 residues. V was pared by 1 base and J by 3 bases, with 5 bases of the junction left unmatched. The V gene's germline CDR1 is LGHDT and CDR2 YNNKEL (reference sequence). CDR3 sequence: CASSQVKGADTGELFF. The CDR3 nucleotides are TGTGCCAGCAGCCAAGTCAAGGGGGCGGACACCGGGGAGCTGTTTTTT.

The chain employs TRBV2 and TRBJ1-4; 7 bases fit TRBD1. The V and J ends lost 5 bases and 8 bases, in that order; junction bases with no gene match: 8. The length of the CDR3 is 14 residues. Germline V CDR1 and CDR2: SNHLY, FYNNEI. The CDR3 region is CASSPQGIGEKLFF. CDR3 sequence (DNA): TGTGCCAGCAGTCCACAGGGGATCGGGGAAAAACTGTTTTTT.

This sequence joins TRBV11-3 and TRBJ2-5; 12 bases are a match to TRBD2. This CDR3 is 16 amino acids long. V was clipped by 4 bases and J by 7 bases; unmatched bases: 10. Per the germline V gene, CDR1 is SGHNT and CDR2 is YENEEA. CDR3 DNA sequence: TGTGCCAGCAGCTCTAGCGGGGGGGCCTTAATCGGGACCCAGTACTTC. This sequence encodes CASSSSGGALIGTQYF.

The chain joins TRBV29-1 to TRBJ1-2, with a tentative D call TRBD1 (5 bases). The CDR3 covers 13 residues. Germline V gene lookup returns CDR1 SQVTM and CDR2 ANQGSEA. The CDR3 region is CGHVGGGNYGYTF. DNA for the CDR3: TGCGGCCATGTCGGGGGTGGGAACTATGGCTACACCTTC. The whole variable domain, remainder taken from reference TRBV29-1 and TRBJ1-2, is SAVISQKPSRDICQRGTSLTIQCQVDSQVTMMFWYRQQPGQSLTLIATANQGSEATYESGFVIDKFPISRPNLTFSTLTVSNMSPEDSSIYLCGHVGGGNYGYTFGSGTRLTVV.

The V gene is TRBV19, the J gene TRBJ1-2; no clear D gene. Trimming removed 9 bases from V and 0 bases from J, with 20 bases in between. The CDR3 contains 16 residues. Per germline, CDR1 LNHDA and CDR2 SQIVND (reference sequence). CDR3 protein: CASSSQGQRANYGYTF. CDR3 coding DNA: TGTGCCAGCTCTTCCCAAGGGCAGCGGGCTAACTATGGCTACACCTTC.

The genes are TRBV5-5 and TRBJ1-1; D remains ambiguous. The V gene's germline CDR1 is SGHKS and CDR2 YYEKEE (reference sequence). The V end was cut by 2 bases, the J end by 1 base, with 9 bases between. The CDR3 sequence is 14 residues long. The CDR3 reads CASSFEGKNTEAFF. The DNA of the CDR3 is TGTGCCAGCAGCTTTGAGGGAAAGAACACTGAAGCTTTCTTT.

CDR3 loop: CASSENREQPQHF. In DNA form, the CDR3 reads TGTGCCAGCAGCGAAAACAGGGAACAGCCCCAGCATTTT. The V gene is TRBV2, the J gene TRBJ1-5; D is perhaps TRBD1 (6 bases). From germline, CDR1 is SNHLY and CDR2 FYNNEI. The CDR3 spans 13 residues. Trimming removed 6 bases from V and 7 bases from J, with 13 bases in between.

The rearrangement uses TRBV15 and TRBJ1-3; 9 bases line up with TRBD1. V was pared by 0 bases and J by 2 bases, with 8 bases of the junction left unmatched. The germline gives CDR1 LNHNV, CDR2 YYDKDF (reference sequence). The CDR3 has 18 residues. The CDR3 loop is CATSRDTGTGIPGNTIYF. CDR3 sequence (DNA): TGTGCCACCAGCAGAGATACCGGGACAGGGATTCCTGGAAACACCATATATTTT.

The rearrangement uses TRBV3-1 (or the pseudogene TRBV3-2) and TRBJ1-4; tentative D call: TRBD1 (5 bases). Germline V CDR1 and CDR2: LGHDT, YNNKEL (reference sequence). This CDR3 comprises 15 residues. V dropped 4 bases and J dropped 7 bases, with 16 bases sitting between them. CDR3 amino acids: CASSPHQGNGEKLFF. In DNA, the CDR3 is TGTGCCAGCAGCCCACATCAGGGAAATGGTGAAAAACTGTTTTTT.

This clone appeared a few times. The chain recombines TRBV6-4 with TRBJ1-2; D is ambiguous. The CDR3 covers 13 residues. Germline loops: CDR1 MRHNA, CDR2 SNTAGT. V was clipped by 8 bases and J by 3 bases, with 13 bases between them. The CDR3 sequence: CASSPGGDYGYTF. The CDR3 DNA reads as TGTGCCAGCTCCCCCGGTGGTGACTATGGCTACACCTTC.

This rearrangement joins TRBV12-3 or TRBV12-4 to TRBJ2-1, with a weak D call TRBD1 (5 bases). The length of the CDR3 is 13 residues. V lost 2 bases, J lost 6 bases, and 8 bases lay in between. CDR3 amino acids: CASSLRGVNEQFF. For the CDR3, the DNA is TGTGCCAGCAGTTTAAGGGGTGTCAATGAGCAGTTCTTC.

V is TRBV4-3 and J is TRBJ1-1; TRBD1 agrees at 8 bases. CDR1 and CDR2 from the germline V gene are LGHNA and YSLEER. The CDR3 consists of 14 residues. Trimming at V came to 8 bases and at J to 1 base, leaving 6 bases not matched to a gene. CDR3 in amino acids: CASGFDRGNTEAFF. CDR3 sequence (DNA): TGCGCCAGCGGTTTCGACAGGGGGAACACTGAAGCTTTCTTT.

The count of this clone is one. The chain carries TRBV5-6 and TRBJ2-7, with 7 bases lining up with TRBD1. CDR1 and CDR2 from the germline V gene are SGHDT and YYEEEE. V lost 7 bases and J lost 2; bases outside the gene matches: 6. This CDR3 has 13 residues. The CDR3 protein is CASHGDSTYEQYF. The CDR3 DNA follows: TGTGCCAGCCACGGGGACAGCACCTACGAGCAGTACTTC.

The chain recombines TRBV27 with TRBJ1-2; unclear D gene. Germline values: CDR1 MNHEY, CDR2 SMNVEV (reference sequence). V lost 4 bases, J lost 3 bases, and 15 bases lay in between. The CDR3 spans 15 residues. DNA of the CDR3: TGTGCCAGCAGTTCCGCCTTAGGGAGGGACTATGGCTACACCTTC. Translation gives CASSSALGRDYGYTF.

J is TRBJ2-1 and V is TRBV5-1; D remains unclear. Germline-derived CDR1 and CDR2 are SGHRS and YFSETQ. The CDR3 runs 15 residues. Trimming took 2 bases from V and 4 from J, leaving 13 bases between them. CDR3 region: CASSLDSVRYNEQFF. The CDR3 DNA follows: TGCGCCAGCAGCTTAGATAGTGTCAGGTACAATGAGCAGTTCTTC.

This chain uses TRBV5-1 with TRBJ2-2, with 12 bases fitting TRBD2. Per the germline V gene, CDR1 is SGHRS and CDR2 is YFSETQ. The CDR3 sequence is 16 residues long. V dropped 0 bases and J dropped 6; count of bases not matched to a gene: 3. The CDR3 DNA reads TGCGCCAGCAGCTTGGTCCCTAGCGGGGGGGCCGGGGAGCTGTTTTTT. Its translation is CASSLVPSGGAGELFF. The whole variable domain, remainder taken from reference TRBV5-1 and TRBJ2-2, is KAGVTQTPRYLIKTRGQQVTLSCSPISGHRSVSWYQQTPGQGLQFLFEYFSETQRNKGNFPGRFSGRQFSNSRSEMNVSTLELGDSALYLCASSLVPSGGAGELFFGEGSRLTVL.